The rows below give T cell receptor beta chains drawn from one sample of a study of vaccination and CD4 T cells after COVID-19. These receptors' antigens are unknown. Using its own MiXCR run on the PCR reads, TCRdb lists one record per CDR3 protein. The repertoire holds 16,000 or so distinct CDR3 sequences, 53% seen once, with roughly 6.7% in the top ten. The sample here was CD4+ T cells from blood, cultured in vitro, taken before SARS-CoV-2 vaccination. These receptors were taken from a human donor who had recovered from COVID-19. Each CDR3 is given with its conserved first and last residue. The D gene is left open where the match is weak. For some rows the clone size is stated as once, few or many, or as a class when expanded; others skip it.

TRBJ1-2 NA TRBD1 TRBV20-1 CSARQGAHYGYTF TGCAGTGCTAGACAGGGGGCCCACTATGGCTACACCTTC
TRBJ1-5 few TRBD1 TRBV20-1 CSAYRDRDNNQPQHF TGCAGTGCCTACAGGGACAGGGATAACAATCAGCCCCAGCATTTT
TRBJ1-5 few NA TRBV2 CASSDRVFQPQHF TGTGCCAGCAGTGACAGGGTGTTCCAGCCCCAGCATTTT
TRBJ1-5 few TRBD1 TRBV7-8 CASSFGQGGNQPQHF TGTGCCAGCAGCTTCGGACAGGGGGGCAATCAGCCCCAGCATTTT
TRBJ2-7 few TRBD1 TRBV6-1 CASSPGQFKFYEQYF TGTGCCAGCAGCCCGGGACAGTTTAAGTTCTACGAGCAGTACTTC
TRBJ1-5 few NA TRBV20-1 CRERQEPQHF TGCAGGGAAAGGCAGGAGCCCCAGCATTTT
TRBJ2-7 once TRBD2 TRBV30 CAWGRDGYEQYF TGTGCCTGGGGGAGGGACGGGTACGAGCAGTACTTC
TRBJ2-7 few TRBD1 TRBV20-1 CSANRDRGIGWRNEQYF TGCAGTGCAAACCGGGACAGGGGGATAGGGTGGCGAAACGAGCAGTACTTC
TRBJ1-1 NA NA TRBV2 CASKETMNTEAFF TGTGCCAGCAAAGAGACAATGAACACTGAAGCTTTCTTT
TRBJ2-3 NA TRBD1 TRBV20-1 CSADRGSSTDTQYF TGCAGTGCCGACAGGGGATCTAGCACAGATACGCAGTATTTT
TRBJ1-5 NA NA TRBV27 CASSSGQGTQPQHF TGTGCCAGCAGTTCGGGGCAGGGCACTCAGCCCCAGCATTTT
TRBJ2-7 NA TRBD2 TRBV20-1 CSALPGLEPYEQYF TGCAGTGCTCTCCCGGGACTAGAGCCCTACGAGCAGTACTTC
TRBJ1-6 few NA TRBV27 CASRSRGHYNSPLHF TGTGCCAGCAGGTCCAGAGGACATTATAATTCACCCCTCCACTTT
TRBJ2-7 few NA TRBV15 CATSRDLGQSYEQYF TGTGCCACCAGCAGAGATCTGGGCCAGTCCTACGAGCAGTACTTC
TRBJ1-5 NA TRBD1 TRBV4-2 CASSQEGQGGQPQHF TGTGCCAGCAGCCAAGAGGGACAGGGGGGACAGCCCCAGCATTTT
TRBJ2-1 NA TRBD2 TRBV6-1 CASRLGTSEVGEQFF TGTGCCAGCAGACTCGGGACTAGCGAGGTAGGAGAGCAGTTCTTC
TRBJ2-7 NA TRBD1 TRBV7-9 CASSQGQGAAYEQYF TGTGCCAGCAGCCAGGGACAGGGGGCCGCCTACGAGCAGTACTTC
TRBJ1-2 NA NA TRBV28 CASSTSWGAGRLYGYTF TGTGCCAGCAGCACCTCCTGGGGGGCAGGGAGACTGTATGGCTACACCTTC
TRBJ2-1 NA NA TRBV19 CASSIVLGRYNEQFF TGTGCCAGTAGTATCGTGTTGGGACGGTACAATGAGCAGTTCTTC
TRBJ2-7 NA TRBD1 TRBV6-1 CASIVTGAWYEQYF TGTGCCAGCATAGTGACAGGGGCTTGGTACGAGCAGTACTTC
TRBJ1-6 NA NA TRBV20-1 CSARTGTRKSSYNSPLHF TGCAGTGCTAGGACCGGGACGCGCAAGAGCTCCTATAATTCACCCCTCCACTTT
TRBJ2-5 NA NA TRBV2 CASGRTETQYF TGTGCCAGCGGGAGAACGGAGACCCAGTACTTC
TRBJ2-7 NA NA TRBV6-5 CASSYSKARTKLSYEQYF TGTGCCAGCAGTTACTCGAAGGCCAGGACGAAGCTTTCCTACGAGCAGTACTTC
TRBJ1-6 few TRBD1 TRBV20-1 CSLTGAAMVGNSPLHF TGCAGTCTGACAGGGGCCGCAATGGTCGGTAATTCACCCCTCCACTTT
TRBJ2-5 NA NA TRBV30 CAWSQQETQYF TGTGCCTGGAGCCAACAAGAGACCCAGTACTTC
TRBJ1-5 few TRBD1 TRBV30 CAWKSGTEGNQPQHF TGTGCCTGGAAATCCGGGACAGAAGGCAATCAGCCCCAGCATTTT
TRBJ2-7 NA NA TRBV7-9 CASTVGGQRYEQYF TGTGCCAGCACCGTTGGAGGACAGCGGTACGAGCAGTACTTC
TRBJ2-7 NA NA TRBV28 CASPPGTGYFSYEQYF TGTGCCAGCCCCCCGGGGACGGGATACTTCTCCTACGAGCAGTACTTC
TRBJ1-5 few TRBD1 TRBV28 CASSLPQGAANQPQHF TGTGCCAGCAGTTTACCACAGGGGGCAGCCAATCAGCCCCAGCATTTT
TRBJ2-1 few TRBD1 TRBV6-2/TRBV6-3 CASSLGTVYNEQFF TGTGCCAGCAGTTTGGGGACAGTTTACAATGAGCAGTTCTTC
TRBJ2-7 NA NA TRBV7-2 CASSGKMAGWNYEQYF TGTGCCAGCAGTGGGAAGATGGCGGGTTGGAATTACGAGCAGTACTTC
TRBJ2-1 NA TRBD2 TRBV27 CASSLRTTTSGRGIEQFF TGTGCCAGCAGTTTACGAACGACTACTAGCGGGAGAGGTATTGAGCAGTTCTTC
TRBJ2-5 few NA TRBV19 CASSILQTTRKETQYF TGTGCCAGTAGTATATTGCAGACGACTAGAAAAGAGACCCAGTACTTC
TRBJ1-2 NA NA TRBV2 CASRETGAAGGYTF TGTGCCAGCAGAGAGACTGGGGCAGCGGGTGGCTACACCTTC
TRBJ2-5 few TRBD2 TRBV20-1 CSASSLAGGQETQYF TGCAGTGCTAGTTCGCTAGCGGGAGGGCAAGAGACCCAGTACTTC
TRBJ1-6 NA NA TRBV6-2/TRBV6-3 CASTTGNSPLHF TGTGCCAGTACTACGGGGAATTCACCCCTCCACTTT
TRBJ1-5 NA NA TRBV29-1 CSVEEGGNQPQHF TGCAGCGTTGAAGAGGGAGGCAATCAGCCCCAGCATTTT
TRBJ2-3 NA TRBD2 TRBV20-1 CSAYKRGSSTDTQYF TGCAGTGCCTATAAGCGGGGATCTAGCACAGATACGCAGTATTTT
TRBJ2-5 NA NA TRBV18 CASSTRDETQYF TGTGCCAGCTCAACCAGGGATGAGACCCAGTACTTC
TRBJ1-5 few NA TRBV10-3 CAISESPKGFGNQPQHF TGTGCCATCAGTGAGTCACCTAAGGGGTTTGGCAATCAGCCCCAGCATTTT
TRBJ1-2 NA TRBD1 TRBV6-1 CASSVQGASNYGYTF TGTGCCAGCAGTGTCCAGGGGGCCTCGAACTATGGCTACACCTTC
TRBJ2-5 NA TRBD2 TRBV20-1 CSALRGVQETQYF TGCAGTGCCCTACGGGGGGTCCAAGAGACCCAGTACTTC
TRBJ2-1 NA NA TRBV24-1 CATQNVPGRQDSNEQFF TGTGCCACCCAGAACGTGCCGGGGCGGCAGGACTCCAATGAGCAGTTCTTC
TRBJ1-1 few TRBD1 TRBV20-1 CSAGGGQGNTEAFF TGCAGTGCCGGCGGAGGACAGGGGAACACTGAAGCTTTCTTT